This is a list of T cell receptor beta chains from one sample in a study of OX40 agonist ivuxolimab in advanced cancers. The repertoire was sequenced with immunoSEQ multiplex PCR; TCRdb's copy has only in-frame clones and lacks some. This sample carries approximately 33,000 clones, 75% to 90% of them seen once, and the ten largest clones take around 38%. The material was CD4+ or CD8+ T cells sorted from blood, obtained in a trial of the OX40 agonist ivuxolimab. The receptors were gathered from an adult with an advanced solid tumor such as melanoma, head and neck, liver or kidney cancer. CDR3s include the opening cysteine and the closing phenylalanine or tryptophan. The order of the fields is clone size, J gene, V gene, D gene, CDR3 DNA, CDR3 protein. The D gene is left open where the match is weak. Clone size is shown for a subset of rows, as once, few, many or a class of expanded clone.

-,TRBJ2-3,TRBV5-6,TRBD1,TGTGCCAGCAGCTTGAATGGTTCAGGGGGCCCAACGACAGATACGCAGTATTTT,CASSLNGSGGPTTDTQYF
-,TRBJ1-5,TRBV28,TRBD1,TGTGCCAGCATCCCCCCCCTAGCGACAGGGGGCACGAACCAGCCCCAGCATTTT,CASIPPLATGGTNQPQHF
-,TRBJ1-2,TRBV4-2,-,TGTGCCAGCAGCCAAGAAATGACAGGCAACTATGGCTACACCTTC,CASSQEMTGNYGYTF
-,TRBJ2-5,TRBV4-3,TRBD1,TGCGCCAGCAGCCAGACCGGGACAGGGGATAGGAACGTACAGACCCAGTACTTC,CASSQTGTGDRNVQTQYF
many,TRBJ2-7,TRBV5-1,-,TGCGCCAGCAACTCCCGGGACTCCTGGATCTACGAGCAGTACTTC,CASNSRDSWIYEQYF
-,TRBJ2-7,TRBV9,-,TGTGCCAGCAGCGACCACAGTGAGGCCTACGAGCAGTACTTC,CASSDHSEAYEQYF
-,TRBJ2-3,TRBV7-2,-,TGTGCCAGCAGCTTAGTCGGCGCGGGAGATACGCAGTATTTT,CASSLVGAGDTQYF
-,TRBJ2-1,TRBV27,TRBD1,TGTGCCACCCAGACAGGGAATGAGCAGTTCTTC,CATQTGNEQFF
-,TRBJ1-2,TRBV7-9,TRBD1,TGTGCCAGCAGCGTCGGGACAGGGGGTTATGGCTACACCTTC,CASSVGTGGYGYTF
-,TRBJ2-7,TRBV14,-,TGTGCCAGCAGCCAAGATCTGGGTAAGAGCTCCTACGAGCAGTACTTC,CASSQDLGKSSYEQYF
-,TRBJ2-7,TRBV4-1,-,TGCGCCAGCAGCCAAATGACACGTCGCTCCTACGAGCAGTACTTC,CASSQMTRRSYEQYF
-,TRBJ2-2,TRBV19,TRBD2,TGTGCCAGTAGTGCGGGAGTCGGCGGGGAGCTGTTTTTT,CASSAGVGGELFF
once,TRBJ2-1,TRBV7-8,TRBD2,TGTGCCAGCAGCACCGTAGCGGGAGCTTCCCACAATGAGCAGTTCTTC,CASSTVAGASHNEQFF
-,TRBJ2-7,TRBV11-2,-,TGTGCCAGCAGCTTGTTGAGGACATCCTACGAGCAGTACTTC,CASSLLRTSYEQYF
-,TRBJ1-1,TRBV6-5,-,TGTGCCAGCAGTAGGGTGGTCGACACTGAAGCTTTCTTT,CASSRVVDTEAFF
few,TRBJ2-3,TRBV27,TRBD2,TGTGCCAGCGCTTCCCGGGACGGGAGGGATACAGATACGCAGTATTTT,CASASRDGRDTDTQYF
-,TRBJ2-1,TRBV28,TRBD2,TGTGCCAGCAGTCTTAGCGGGAGTAAGATAGATGAGCAGTTCTTC,CASSLSGSKIDEQFF